The clone carrying this T cell receptor beta chain was recorded many times. Its cognate antigen is unknown. In TCRdb, the RACE reads were re-called with MiXCR into one record per CDR3 protein. The table records under 450,000 distinct CDR3 sequences, around 6% of them present only once. V lost 0 bases to trimming and J lost 3 bases, with 17 bases between them. Germline V CDR1 and CDR2: ENHRY, SYGVKD. CDR3 length: 17 amino acids. The data originate from a study of human T cells and chemical hapten exposure. Overall study context: Per-sample TCR yield variability stemmed mainly from small pooled library volume differences. Findings and limits, study-wide: Significantly greater numbers of large CDR3 similarity clusters came from expanded TCRs than from controls.

Time point noted: patch test 2, 6 weeks after DPC sensitization. Treatment meaning: therapeutic diphenylcyclopropenone sensitization with weekly scalp DPC. The study enrolled 18 to 70-year-old alopecia patients suitable for DPC. The rearrangement joins TRBV10-3 to TRBJ1-1; the D gene is possibly TRBD1 (5 bases). The TCR was taken from a young woman with alopecia areata. Some clones in this sample may be carry-over from other donors' samples. Sequences were derived from whole blood, sampled in connection with sensitization to the hapten diphenylcyclopropenone (DPC). CDR3 bases: TGTGCCATCAGTGAGTCGACGGTAGCCGGGGGACACACTGAAGCTTTCTTT. Its translation is CAISESTVAGGHTEAFF.